The 25 T cell receptor beta chains given below trace back to one sample, sequenced in a study of post-analysis software for immune sequencing data. Whole-study findings and limits: Patients had higher frequencies than controls of about five TRBV segments, including TRBV5-6, TRBV5-1 and TRBV20-1.

The antigens these receptors bind are not known. Sequencing libraries made from TCR beta cDNA carried unique molecular identifiers. One entry per CDR3 protein, called by TCRdb with MiXCR from the PCR reads. The sample contains some 890,000 distinct CDR3 sequences, 53% of which appear only once. Sequenced material: blood. Source of these receptors: a girl aged 5-17 years with multiple sclerosis.

The chain recombines TRBV6-1 with TRBJ2-3; D remains ambiguous. This CDR3 is built from 11 residues. Germline values: CDR1 MNHNS, CDR2 SASEGT. V shed 0 bases and J shed 5 bases, with 0 bases lying between them. DNA for the CDR3: TGTGCCAGCAGTGAAGCAGATACGCAGTATTTT. Encoded protein: CASSEADTQYF.

CDR3 in DNA: TGTGCCAGCAGCGTAGGAGGTAGGGGGTTAAACCCATACAATGAGCAGTTCTTC. This codes for CASSVGGRGLNPYNEQFF. The chain is built from TRBV9 and TRBJ2-1, with a weak D call TRBD1 (6 bases). Trimming took off 0 bases at V and 4 bases at J, with 20 bases between the two ends. Germline V gene lookup returns CDR1 SGDLS and CDR2 YYNGEE. The CDR3 loop spans 18 amino acids.

This chain connects TRBV5-1 to TRBJ2-5; TRBD2 agrees at 7 bases. The CDR3 has 16 residues. CDR1 is SGHRS, CDR2 YFSETQ, per germline. Germline trimming cut 1 base from V and 4 bases from J; bases unmatched to any gene: 10. CDR3 protein: CASSLTGSGGGETQYF. The CDR3, as DNA: TGCGCCAGCAGCTTGACAGGATCGGGAGGTGGAGAGACCCAGTACTTC. Full variable domain (remainder filled in from reference TRBV5-1 and TRBJ2-5): KAGVTQTPRYLIKTRGQQVTLSCSPISGHRSVSWYQQTPGQGLQFLFEYFSETQRNKGNFPGRFSGRQFSNSRSEMNVSTLELGDSALYLCASSLTGSGGGETQYFGPGTRLLVL.

This clonotype turned up a few times. The J gene is TRBJ1-2, the V gene TRBV6-5, with D tentatively TRBD1 (6 bases). Trimming took 5 bases from V and 3 from J, leaving 16 bases between them. Germline CDR1 and CDR2: MNHEY and SVGAGI. The CDR3 is 15 amino acids. The CDR3, as DNA: TGTGCCAGCAGTACCACGGACAGCTACTACTATGGCTACACCTTC. The encoded protein is CASSTTDSYYYGYTF.

This chain joins TRBV29-1 and TRBJ2-7; no firm D call. Looked up from germline, CDR1 is SQVTM and CDR2 is ANQGSEA. The V gene lost 6 bases and the J gene lost 2 bases, with 11 bases spanning the gap. CDR3 length: 12 amino acids. CDR3 nucleotides: TGCAGCGTGGCGGTTAATACCTACGAGCAGTACTTC. Translating gives CSVAVNTYEQYF.

This clonotype was seen only a few times. The chain carries TRBV7-9 and TRBJ2-6; D is unresolved. The ends were cut back, 4 bases at V and 13 bases at J, with 17 bases in the middle. This CDR3 comprises 14 residues. Looked up from germline, CDR1 is SEHNR and CDR2 is FQNEAQ (reference sequence). CDR3 DNA sequence: TGTGCCAGCAGCTCAGATTATACTAAACGGGTCCTGACTTTC. It yields the protein CASSSDYTKRVLTF.

The chain joins TRBV27 to TRBJ1-5, with a tentative D call TRBD1 (6 bases). Germline V gives CDR1 MNHEY, CDR2 SMNVEV (reference sequence). Trimming took off 3 bases at V and 1 base at J, with 10 bases between the two ends. The CDR3 covers 15 residues. This chain's CDR3 is CASSLWGASNQPQHF. The CDR3 bases are TGTGCCAGCAGTTTGTGGGGGGCCAGCAATCAGCCCCAGCATTTT.

J is TRBJ2-7 and V is TRBV29-1; a possible D gene is TRBD1 (5 bases). CDR1 SQVTM and CDR2 ANQGSEA come from the germline V gene. The V end lost 3 bases, the J end lost 4 bases, and 10 bases lay between the germline ends. This CDR3 has 12 amino acids. CDR3 bases: TGCAGCGTTGACGTCCAGGGATACGAGCAGTACTTC. Amino acid sequence: CSVDVQGYEQYF.

This clonotype was detected only a few times. The CDR3 DNA reads as TGTGCCAGCAGCCACAGGGTTCCCGGCACTGAAGCTTTCTTT. This sequence encodes CASSHRVPGTEAFF. The rearrangement joins TRBV6-6 to TRBJ1-1, with TRBD1 as a possible D gene (6 bases). The CDR3 extends over 14 amino acids. The V and J ends lost 6 bases and 4 bases respectively, with 15 bases between them. Per germline, CDR1 MNHNY and CDR2 SVGAGI (reference sequence).

This chain connects TRBV12-3 or TRBV12-4 to TRBJ1-5; D call uncertain. CDR3 size: 15 residues. Trimming removed 3 bases at V and 0 bases at J, with 9 bases between. The CDR3 bases are TGTGCCAGCAGTTTCCGACGGAGTAGCAATCAGCCCCAGCATTTT. Residues: CASSFRRSSNQPQHF.

The chain uses TRBV4-3 and TRBJ2-6; TRBD1 might be the D (6 bases). Germline V CDR1 and CDR2: LGHNA, YSLEER. The CDR3 covers 18 residues. The V and J ends lost 3 bases and 0 bases respectively, with 15 bases between them. This CDR3 reads CASSQRDTAISGANVLTF. DNA for the CDR3: TGCGCCAGCAGCCAGAGGGACACAGCAATCTCTGGGGCCAACGTCCTGACTTTC.

The rearrangement uses TRBV2 and TRBJ2-4, with D possibly being TRBD1 or TRBD2 (5 bases each). TRBJ2-7 explains the end of the DNA better; the J call may be wrong. The CDR3 is 14 residues long. The germline CDR1 and CDR2 sequences are SNHLY and FYNNEI. CDR3 nucleotide sequence: TGTGCCAGCAGGTCGAGGGGCCCCACCTACGAGCAGTACTTC. As protein: CASRSRGPTYEQYF.

The rearrangement joins TRBV12-3 or TRBV12-4 to TRBJ2-4; tentative D call: TRBD2 (5 bases). The CDR3 is made up of 16 amino acids. Between the trimmed V and J ends, which lost 5 bases and 0 bases, there was a span of 14 bases. The DNA of the CDR3 is TGTGCCAGCAGTCCCCGGGCTAGCACAGCCAAAAACATTCAGTACTTC. Translation gives CASSPRASTAKNIQYF.

The sample holds one count of this clonotype. The V and J genes are TRBV27 and TRBJ2-4; D assignment may be TRBD1 or TRBD2 (6 bases each). The DNA end favors TRBJ2-7, so the J call may be wrong. Germline values: CDR1 MNHEY, CDR2 SMNVEV (reference sequence). The CDR3 spans 15 residues. CDR3 DNA sequence: TGTGCCAGCAGTTTAGGACGGGGGACAACCTACGAGCAGTACTTC. It codes for CASSLGRGTTYEQYF.

The chain uses TRBV2 and TRBJ2-3, with 7 bases aligning to TRBD2. This CDR3 spans 14 amino acids. The germline gives CDR1 SNHLY, CDR2 FYNNEI. The ends lost 8 bases at V and 0 bases at J; junction bases unmatched: 5. CDR3 nucleotides: TGTGCCAGCTTGGGGGGGTTCAGCACAGATACGCAGTATTTT. Protein sequence: CASLGGFSTDTQYF.

The rearrangement uses TRBV10-3 and TRBJ2-1; D is perhaps TRBD2 (5 bases). Germline V gene data show CDR1 as ENHRY and CDR2 as SYGVKD. V lost 0 bases and J lost 4, with 13 bases in between. The CDR3 has 16 amino acids. The CDR3, as DNA: TGTGCCATCAGTGAGTCCATTAGCGTAGGTTACAATGAGCAGTTCTTC. It encodes CAISESISVGYNEQFF.

This sequence joins TRBV12-3 or TRBV12-4 and TRBJ2-5; either TRBD1 or TRBD2 may supply D (7 bases each). CDR3 length: 14 residues. The V and J ends lost 10 bases and 5 bases respectively, with 20 bases between them. The CDR3 loop reads CATSQGGRGETQYF. In DNA form, the CDR3 reads TGTGCCACCTCCCAGGGGGGGCGGGGGGAGACCCAGTACTTC.

The V gene is TRBV20-1, the J gene TRBJ2-7; TRBD1 is a possible D gene (6 bases). The germline V gene has CDR1 DFQATT and CDR2 SNEGSKA (reference sequence). V lost 0 bases to trimming and J lost 5 bases, with 20 bases between them. There are 16 residues in the CDR3. The CDR3 DNA is TGCAGTGCTAGAGATCAGGGCAGGGGCTCCTACGACGAGCAGTACTTC. Translating it yields CSARDQGRGSYDEQYF.

This clonotype occurred once. The chain uses TRBV6-6 and TRBJ2-6; 9 bases align to TRBD1. V was clipped by 2 bases and J by 2 bases; unmatched bases: 4. Germline CDR1 is MNHNY and CDR2 is SVGAGI (reference sequence). This CDR3 is built from 17 residues. The chain's CDR3 is CASSYPQGAAGANVLTF. DNA of the CDR3: TGTGCCAGCAGTTACCCACAGGGGGCGGCTGGGGCCAACGTCCTGACTTTC.

This clonotype was detected only a few times. The chain links TRBV21-1 to TRBJ2-7; TRBD2 is the table's D call and was not checked against the DNA. TRBV21-1 is marked as a pseudogene. The CDR3 has 17 amino acids. The CDR3 sequence is CASSKAPSDSSRYEQYF. Here the CDR3 DNA reads TGTGCCAGCAGCAAAGCCCCTAGCGACTCTAGTAGGTACGAGCAGTACTTC.

The rearrangement uses TRBV5-1 and TRBJ2-3, with 11 bases matching TRBD2. Germline values: CDR1 SGHRS, CDR2 YFSETQ. There are 15 residues in the CDR3. The J segment lost 3 bases and the V segment lost 3 bases, leaving 3 bases of the junction unmatched. CDR3 amino acids: CASSWLAGGTDTQYF. The CDR3 region has the DNA TGCGCCAGCAGCTGGCTAGCGGGGGGAACAGATACGCAGTATTTT.

V and J are TRBV7-9 and TRBJ2-7; no firm D call. With 1 base removed from V and 0 bases from J, the gap between germline ends came to 10 bases. This CDR3 is 15 amino acids long. The germline V gene has CDR1 SEHNR and CDR2 FQNEAQ (reference sequence). In DNA, the CDR3 is TGTGCCAGCAGCTTAGGGTCGGAAAGCTCCTACGAGCAGTACTTC. This sequence encodes CASSLGSESSYEQYF.

This chain links TRBV6-6 with TRBJ1-2; the D gene is possibly TRBD1 (6 bases). The CDR3 consists of 16 residues. V lost 2 bases and J 3 bases, leaving 16 bases between the germline ends. Germline CDR1 reads MNHNY; CDR2 reads SVGAGI (reference sequence). Written as DNA, the CDR3 is TGTGCCAGCAGTTACACGGCCGGGACAAGCTACTATGGCTACACCTTC. This translates into CASSYTAGTSYYGYTF.

This clonotype appeared many times. CDR3 DNA: TGCAGTGCTAGAGAAGGTAGACTAAACACTGAAGCTTTCTTT. It yields the protein CSAREGRLNTEAFF. The J gene is TRBJ1-1, the V gene TRBV20-1; D remains unclear. CDR1 and CDR2 (germline): DFQATT, SNEGSKA (reference sequence). This CDR3 is 14 amino acids long. Trimming took 0 bases from V and 2 from J, leaving 10 bases between them.

In its sample, this clonotype was seen a few times. The CDR3 reads CASSVEPSGTYEQYF. Written as DNA, the CDR3 is TGTGCCAGCAGCGTAGAGCCTAGCGGGACGTACGAGCAGTACTTC. This chain links TRBV9 with TRBJ2-5, with TRBD2 matching over 9 bases. The tail of the sequence fits TRBJ2-7 better, so the J call may be wrong. This CDR3 has 15 residues. Germline CDR1 SGDLS, CDR2 YYNGEE.